This T cell receptor (beta chain) was profiled in a study of blood T cell repertoires in COVID-19. Study background: Acute and convalescent COVID-19 samples came from the United States, Italy and Spain. In each case, the material was cDNA or gDNA derived from T cells, B-cell-depleted T cells, or PBMCs.

Using immunoSEQ multiplex PCR, the repertoire was profiled, and TCRdb retains in-frame clones only, with some absent. This table holds about 290,000 clones, about nine tenths found once. Study members were between roughly 18 and 100 years old and lived in some 26 US regions. Self-reported history from a screening survey and questionnaire set each donor's cohort. The trim removed 7 bases at V and 4 bases at J, leaving 10 bases unmatched. The CDR3 sequence is 15 residues long. Germline loops: CDR1 SNHLY, CDR2 FYNNEI. The rearrangement uses TRBV2 and TRBJ2-3, with 8 positions matching TRBD1. Sequenced sample: PBMCs or T cells enriched from blood (not recorded which). This sequence was found in a woman aged 35 to 49 who had recovered from COVID-19. The CDR3 here is CASTARTGSSDTQYF. CDR3 coding DNA: TGTGCCAGCACCGCCCGGACAGGGTCTTCAGATACGCAGTATTTT. Variable domain in full (rest from reference TRBV2 and TRBJ2-3): EPEVTQTPSHQVTQMGQEVILRCVPISNHLYFYWYRQILGQKVEFLVSFYNNEISEKSEIFDDQFSVERPDGSNFTLKIRSTKLEDSAMYFCASTARTGSSDTQYFGPGTRLTVL.